A single TCR beta chain is shown here with its context. A single base separates this from a much larger clone, so it may be a read error. Trimming removed 4 bases from V and 6 bases from J, with 19 bases in between. The CDR3 length is 15 residues. Germline-derived CDR1 and CDR2 are DFQATT and SNEGSKA (reference sequence). The data derive from a study of breast tumors, draining lymph nodes, adjacent tissues. Each CDR3 protein gets one entry after TCRdb re-called the multiplex PCR reads with MiXCR. This table has some 170,000 distinct CDR3 sequences, 33% appearing once. Samples came from axillary lymph nodes draining the breast cancer.

V is TRBV20-1 and J is TRBJ2-1; D not resolved. What was sequenced was axillary lymph node tissue. The sequence came from a female donor with breast cancer. Some clones in this sample may be carry-over from other donors' samples. Written as DNA, the CDR3 is TGCAGTGCTACCTCGACCGAGACCCCCTTCAATGAGCAGTTCTTC. Translated, it gives CSATSTETPFNEQFF.